This T cell receptor (beta chain) comes out of a study of blood T cell repertoires in COVID-19. For the study at large: From T cells, B-cell-depleted T cells, or PBMCs came the material, which was cDNA or gDNA.

In the authors' methods: Amplification of reference gene primers provided the estimated nucleated cell counts. Only in-frame clones appear in the TCRdb table, and some are missing; sequencing was by immunoSEQ multiplex PCR. The V and J calls and the clone size are those of that table, but D and trimming were determined from the DNA. The sample includes roughly 250,000 clones, about 80% of them seen just once. Trimming left V 5 bases short and J 7 bases short, with 18 bases between. The CDR3 is 15 amino acids. The germline CDR1 and CDR2 sequences are GTSNPN and SVGIG (reference sequence). The chain joins TRBV30 to TRBJ1-6; possible D gene TRBD1, 6 bases. The sequenced material came from peripheral blood. This TCR was recovered from a woman older than 75 with active or convalescent COVID-19. This CDR3 is CAWLPITGLNSPLHF. The CDR3 DNA sequence: TGTGCCTGGCTCCCGATTACAGGGTTAAATTCACCCCTCCACTTT. Combining the CDR3 with reference TRBV30 and TRBJ1-6 gives the whole variable domain SQTIHQWPATLVQPVGSPLSLECTVEGTSNPNLYWYRQAAGRGLQLLFYSVGIGQISSEVPQNLSASRPQDRQFILSSKKLLLSDSGFYLCAWLPITGLNSPLHFGNGTRLTVT.